This note documents a single TCR beta chain sequence. Its target is not known. Assay: immunoSEQ multiplex PCR; the TCRdb copy retains only in-frame clones and omits some. The table shows about 49,000 clones, with approximately 80% occurring only once. This sample was included in a study of radiation and T cells in renal cell carcinoma. At the level of the study: Nephrectomy followed 15 Gy stereotactic body radiation by 4 weeks. Overall study results and limits: In blood, top tumor clones expanded by 2 weeks, shrinking by 4.

Time point reported: baseline pretreatment blood. Treatment indicated: 15 Gy SBRT to primary tumor, nephrectomy 4 weeks later. The CDR3 has 14 amino acids. The sample here was blood, taken from a patient whose treatment included radiotherapy and nephrectomy. The V and J genes are TRBV12-1 and TRBJ2-7. TRBV12-1 counts as a pseudogene. The clonotype comes from a woman between 65 and 79 years old with renal cell carcinoma. The CDR3 sequence: CASIPPGRRMEQYF. The CDR3 DNA reads as TGTGCCAGCATTCCTCCCGGACGCCGGATGGAGCAGTACTTC.